This T cell receptor beta chain was documented in a study of radiation and T cells in renal cell carcinoma. Whole-study context: Nephrectomy followed 15 Gy stereotactic body radiation by 4 weeks. General study results and limits: In blood, top tumor clones expanded by 2 weeks, shrinking by 4.

Method: immunoSEQ multiplex PCR; TCRdb's copy keeps in-frame clones and lacks some. The sample shows 100,000 to 150,000 clones, 81% of them seen only once. Germline CDR1 and CDR2: MGHRA and YSYEKL. Trimming pared 3 bases from V and 3 bases from J, leaving 9 bases between. This CDR3 is built from 13 residues. Time point indicated: blood 2 weeks post-SBRT. Treatment denoted: 15 Gy SBRT to primary tumor, nephrectomy 4 weeks later. Radiation-treated patients gave blood at baseline, week 2 and week 4. The tumor was a clear cell renal cell carcinoma. Concerning this clone itself: Its antigen is not identified.

This receptor was identified in a man between 45 and 60 years old with renal cell carcinoma. This material consisted of blood, taken from a patient whose treatment included radiotherapy and nephrectomy. The rearrangement uses TRBV4-1 and TRBJ2-7; unclear D gene. The CDR3 DNA reads TGCGCCAGCAGCCACAGTAAGGGCTACGAGCAGTACTTC. Protein sequence: CASSHSKGYEQYF.